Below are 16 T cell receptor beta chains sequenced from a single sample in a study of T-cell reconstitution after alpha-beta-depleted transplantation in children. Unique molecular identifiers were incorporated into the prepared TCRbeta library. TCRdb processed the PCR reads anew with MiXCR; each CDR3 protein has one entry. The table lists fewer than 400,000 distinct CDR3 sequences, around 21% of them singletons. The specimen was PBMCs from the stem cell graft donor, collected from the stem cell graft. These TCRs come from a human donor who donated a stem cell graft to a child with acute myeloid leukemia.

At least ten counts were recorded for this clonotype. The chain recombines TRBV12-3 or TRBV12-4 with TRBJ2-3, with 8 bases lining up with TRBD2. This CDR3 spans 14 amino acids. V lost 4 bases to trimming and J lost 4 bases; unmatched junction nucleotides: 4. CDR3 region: CASSYSGEADTQYF. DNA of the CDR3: TGTGCCAGCAGTTATAGCGGGGAGGCAGATACGCAGTATTTT.

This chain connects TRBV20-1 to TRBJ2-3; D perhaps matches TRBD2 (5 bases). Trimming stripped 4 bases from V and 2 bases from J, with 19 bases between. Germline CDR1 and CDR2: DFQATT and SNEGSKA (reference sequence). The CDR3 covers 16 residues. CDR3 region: CSATPMNGLATDTQYF. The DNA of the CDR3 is TGCAGTGCTACACCGATGAATGGCCTAGCCACAGATACGCAGTATTTT.

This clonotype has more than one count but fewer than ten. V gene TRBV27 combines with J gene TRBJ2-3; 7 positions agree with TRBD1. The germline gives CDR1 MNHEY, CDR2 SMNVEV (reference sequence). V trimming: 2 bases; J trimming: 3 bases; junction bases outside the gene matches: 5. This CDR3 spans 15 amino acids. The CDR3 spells CASSLGGQFTDTQYF. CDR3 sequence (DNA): TGTGCCAGCAGTTTAGGGGGACAGTTTACAGATACGCAGTATTTT.

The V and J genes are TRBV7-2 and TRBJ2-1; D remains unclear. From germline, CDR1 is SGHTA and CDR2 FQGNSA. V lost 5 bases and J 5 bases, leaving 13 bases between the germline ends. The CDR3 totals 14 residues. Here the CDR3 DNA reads TGTGCCAGCAGCCATGCGAGTAAAAACAATGAGCAGTTCTTC. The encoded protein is CASSHASKNNEQFF.

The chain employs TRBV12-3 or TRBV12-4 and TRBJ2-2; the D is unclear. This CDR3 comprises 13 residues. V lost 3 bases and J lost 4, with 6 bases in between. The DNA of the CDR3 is TGTGCCAGCAGTTTTTATGCCACCGGGGAGCTGTTTTTT. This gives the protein CASSFYATGELFF.

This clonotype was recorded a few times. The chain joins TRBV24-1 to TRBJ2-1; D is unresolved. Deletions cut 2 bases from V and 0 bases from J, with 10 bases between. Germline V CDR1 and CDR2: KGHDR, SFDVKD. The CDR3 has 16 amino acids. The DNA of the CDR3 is TGTGCCACCAGTGATTACGGCACAAGCTCCTACAATGAGCAGTTCTTC. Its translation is CATSDYGTSSYNEQFF.

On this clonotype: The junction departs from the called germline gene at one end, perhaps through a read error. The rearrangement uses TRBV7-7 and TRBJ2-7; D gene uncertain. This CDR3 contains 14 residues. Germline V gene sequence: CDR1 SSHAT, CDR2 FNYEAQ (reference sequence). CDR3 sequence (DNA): TGTGCTAGCAGCTTTGGGCGAGACGGCTACGAGCAGTACTTC. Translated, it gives CASSFGRDGYEQYF.

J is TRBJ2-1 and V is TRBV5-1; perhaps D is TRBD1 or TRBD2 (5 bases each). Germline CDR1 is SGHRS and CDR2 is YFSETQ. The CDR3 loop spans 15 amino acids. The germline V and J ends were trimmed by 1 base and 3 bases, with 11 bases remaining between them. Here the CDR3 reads CASSLLGDYYNEQFF. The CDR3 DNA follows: TGCGCCAGCAGCTTGTTGGGGGATTACTACAATGAGCAGTTCTTC.

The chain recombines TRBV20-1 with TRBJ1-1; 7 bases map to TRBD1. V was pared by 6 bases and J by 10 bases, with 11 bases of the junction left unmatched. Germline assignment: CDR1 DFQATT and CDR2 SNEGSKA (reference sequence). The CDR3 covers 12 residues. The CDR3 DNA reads TGCAGTGCGCAGGGGGGGGATAGCGGAGCTTTCTTT. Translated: CSAQGGDSGAFF.

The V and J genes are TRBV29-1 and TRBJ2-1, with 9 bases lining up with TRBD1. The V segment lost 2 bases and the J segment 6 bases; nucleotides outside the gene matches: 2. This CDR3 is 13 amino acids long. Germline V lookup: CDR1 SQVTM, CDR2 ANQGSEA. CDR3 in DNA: TGCAGCGTTGAACCGACAGGGGGCAATGAGCAGTTCTTC. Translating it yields CSVEPTGGNEQFF.

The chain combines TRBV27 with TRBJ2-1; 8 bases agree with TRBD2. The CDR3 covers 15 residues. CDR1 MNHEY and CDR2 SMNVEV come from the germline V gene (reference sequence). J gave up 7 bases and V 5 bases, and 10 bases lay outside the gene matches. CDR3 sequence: CASSPLAGFPNEQFF. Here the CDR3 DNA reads TGTGCCAGCAGTCCCTTAGCGGGATTTCCTAATGAGCAGTTCTTC.

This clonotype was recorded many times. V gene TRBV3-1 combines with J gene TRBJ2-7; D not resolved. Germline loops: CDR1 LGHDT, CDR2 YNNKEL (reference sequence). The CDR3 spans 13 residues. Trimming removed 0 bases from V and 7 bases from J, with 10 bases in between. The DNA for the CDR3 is TGTGCCAGCAGCCAAGATTTAGGGTGGGAGCAGTACTTC. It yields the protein CASSQDLGWEQYF.

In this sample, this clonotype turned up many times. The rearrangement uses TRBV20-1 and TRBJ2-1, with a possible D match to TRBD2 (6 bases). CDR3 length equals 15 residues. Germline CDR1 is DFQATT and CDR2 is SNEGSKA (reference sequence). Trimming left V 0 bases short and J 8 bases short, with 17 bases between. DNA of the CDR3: TGCAGTGCTAGAGATCATTGGGGCGGGATCTATGAGCAGTTCTTC. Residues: CSARDHWGGIYEQFF.

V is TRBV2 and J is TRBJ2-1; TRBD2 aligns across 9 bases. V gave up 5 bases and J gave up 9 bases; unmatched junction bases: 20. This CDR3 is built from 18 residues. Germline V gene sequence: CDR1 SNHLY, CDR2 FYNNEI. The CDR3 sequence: CASSLVSIAGVVVIEQFF. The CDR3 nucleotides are TGTGCCAGCAGTTTAGTCTCAATAGCGGGAGTAGTAGTCATTGAGCAGTTCTTC.

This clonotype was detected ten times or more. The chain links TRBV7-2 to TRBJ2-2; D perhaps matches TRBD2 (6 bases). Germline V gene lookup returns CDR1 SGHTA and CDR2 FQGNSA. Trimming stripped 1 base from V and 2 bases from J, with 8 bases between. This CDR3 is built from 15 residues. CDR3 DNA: TGTGCCAGCAGCTTAGGCGGGGTAAACACCGGGGAGCTGTTTTTT. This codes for CASSLGGVNTGELFF. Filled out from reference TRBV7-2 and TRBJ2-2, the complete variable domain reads GAGVSQSPSNKVTEKGKDVELRCDPISGHTALYWYRQSLGQGLEFLIYFQGNSAPDKSGLPSDRFSAERTGGSVSTLTIQRTQQEDSAVYLCASSLGGVNTGELFFGEGSRLTVL.

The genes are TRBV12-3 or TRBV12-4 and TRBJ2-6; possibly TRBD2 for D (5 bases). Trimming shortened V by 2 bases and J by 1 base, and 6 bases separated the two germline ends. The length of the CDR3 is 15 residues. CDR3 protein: CASSLTGSGANVLTF. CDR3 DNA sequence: TGTGCCAGCAGTTTAACGGGATCTGGGGCCAACGTCCTGACTTTC.